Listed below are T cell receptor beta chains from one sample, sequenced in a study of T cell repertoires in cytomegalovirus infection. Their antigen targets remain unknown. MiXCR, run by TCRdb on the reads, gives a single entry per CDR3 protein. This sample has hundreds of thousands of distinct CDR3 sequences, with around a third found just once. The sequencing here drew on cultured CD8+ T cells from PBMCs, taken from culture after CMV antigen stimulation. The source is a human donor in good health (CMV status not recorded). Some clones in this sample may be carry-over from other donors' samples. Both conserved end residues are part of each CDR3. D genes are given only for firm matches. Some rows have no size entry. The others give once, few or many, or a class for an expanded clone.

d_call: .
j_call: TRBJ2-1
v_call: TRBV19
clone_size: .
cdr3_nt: TGTGCCAGTAGTATAGATGCGGGACAGATTAATGAGCAGTTCTTC
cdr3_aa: CASSIDAGQINEQFF

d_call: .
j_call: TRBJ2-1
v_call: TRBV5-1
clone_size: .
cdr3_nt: TGCGCCAGCAGCTTAGGCAGGGAGGACAATGAGCAGTTCTTC
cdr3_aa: CASSLGREDNEQFF

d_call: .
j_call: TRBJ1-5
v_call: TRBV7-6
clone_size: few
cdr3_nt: TGTGCCAGCAGCTTAGGGACAGAGATTAGCAATCAGCCCCAGCATTTT
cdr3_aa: CASSLGTEISNQPQHF

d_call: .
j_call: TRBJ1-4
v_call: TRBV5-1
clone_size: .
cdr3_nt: TGCGCCAGCAGCTTGGACCAGGACCGGGTGTTTGAAAAACTGTTTTTT
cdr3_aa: CASSLDQDRVFEKLFF

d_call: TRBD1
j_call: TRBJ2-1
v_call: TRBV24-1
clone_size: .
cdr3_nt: TGTGCCACCAGTGATTTGTTGACAGGGGATGAGCAGTTCTTC
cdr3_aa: CATSDLLTGDEQFF

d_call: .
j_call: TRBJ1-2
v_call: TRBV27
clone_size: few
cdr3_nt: TGTGCCAGCAGTTTAGGAGTCGGGAGCTCGGAGGGCTACACCTTC
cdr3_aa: CASSLGVGSSEGYTF

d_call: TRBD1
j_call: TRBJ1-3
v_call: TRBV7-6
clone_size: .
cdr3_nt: TGTGCCAGCAGCTTATTGGGGACAGGGGAAAGCTCTGGAAACACCATATATTTT
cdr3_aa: CASSLLGTGESSGNTIYF

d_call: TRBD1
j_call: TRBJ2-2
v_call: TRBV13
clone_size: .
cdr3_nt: TGTGCCAGCAGCGCCGGGACAGCCACCGGGGAGCTGTTTTTT
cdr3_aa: CASSAGTATGELFF

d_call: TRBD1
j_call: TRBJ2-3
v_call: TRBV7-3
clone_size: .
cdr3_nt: TGTGCCAGCAGCTCCCGGGACAGGGAAGACGATACGCAGTATTTT
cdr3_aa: CASSSRDREDDTQYF

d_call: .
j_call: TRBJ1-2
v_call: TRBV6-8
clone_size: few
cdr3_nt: TGTGCCAGCAGTTACTCGATGTCTGGGAACTATGGCTACACCTTC
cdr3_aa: CASSYSMSGNYGYTF

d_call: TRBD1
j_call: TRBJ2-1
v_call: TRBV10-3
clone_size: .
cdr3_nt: TGTGCCATCAGTGCCACTTCTCACAGGGGGCGAGGCGGAGCCCCGTCTTTTTCCTACAATGAGCAGTTCTTC
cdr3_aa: CAISATSHRGRGGAPSFSYNEQFF

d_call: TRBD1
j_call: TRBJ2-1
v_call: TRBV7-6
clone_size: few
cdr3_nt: TGTGCCAGCAGCCCCCTCGGACAGGGTCCCTACAATGAGCAGTTCTTC
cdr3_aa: CASSPLGQGPYNEQFF

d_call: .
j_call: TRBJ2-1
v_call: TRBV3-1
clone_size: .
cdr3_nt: TGTGCCAGCAGCCAAGAACCGGGGGGCCCGGACAATGAGCAGTTCTTC
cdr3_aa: CASSQEPGGPDNEQFF

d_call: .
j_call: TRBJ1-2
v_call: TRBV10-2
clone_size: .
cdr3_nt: TGCGTCAGCAGTGAACAAGACGAGGATAACTATGGCTACACCTTC
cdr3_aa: CVSSEQDEDNYGYTF

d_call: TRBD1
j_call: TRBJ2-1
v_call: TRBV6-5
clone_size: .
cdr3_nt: TGTGCCAGTACGGACAGGATATACAATGAGCAGTTCTTC
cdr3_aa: CASTDRIYNEQFF

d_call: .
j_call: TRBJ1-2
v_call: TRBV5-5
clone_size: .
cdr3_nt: TGTGCCAGCAACTGGGGGGGGCTCGGCTACACCTTC
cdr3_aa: CASNWGGLGYTF

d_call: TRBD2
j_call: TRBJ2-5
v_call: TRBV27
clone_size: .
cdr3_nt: TGTGCCAGCAGTCCCTTACCTTCCCTCGGGGGGGGGCCTGCGGCGGCAGAGACCCAGTACTTC
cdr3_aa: CASSPLPSLGGGPAAAETQYF

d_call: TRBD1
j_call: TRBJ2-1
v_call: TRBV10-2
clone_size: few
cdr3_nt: TGCGCCAGCACCACGGGACAGGGGGCTTCCTACAATGAGCAGTTCTTC
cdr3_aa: CASTTGQGASYNEQFF

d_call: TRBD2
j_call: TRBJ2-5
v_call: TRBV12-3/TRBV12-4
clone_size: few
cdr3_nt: TGTGCCAGCAGTTCTGGAGCGGGGGTTGGGGAGACCCAGTACTTC
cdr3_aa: CASSSGAGVGETQYF

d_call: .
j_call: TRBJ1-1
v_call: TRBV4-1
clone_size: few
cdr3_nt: TGCGCCAGCAGCCAAGATCGGCCGGCGAACACTGAAGCTTTCTTT
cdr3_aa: CASSQDRPANTEAFF

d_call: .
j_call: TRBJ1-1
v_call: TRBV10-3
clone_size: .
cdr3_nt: TGTGCCATCAGCCTCAGAGCCGGGAACACTGAAGCTTTCTTT
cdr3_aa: CAISLRAGNTEAFF

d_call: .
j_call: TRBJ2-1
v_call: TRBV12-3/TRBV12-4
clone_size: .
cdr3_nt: TGTGCCAGCAGTTTTACATCATCTAATCAGTTCTTC
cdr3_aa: CASSFTSSNQFF

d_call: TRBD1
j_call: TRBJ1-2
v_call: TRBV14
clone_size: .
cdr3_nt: TGTGCCAGCAGCCTAAGATCTAGGGCAGGGGGCGCCTCGGGTGGCTACACCTTC
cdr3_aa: CASSLRSRAGGASGGYTF

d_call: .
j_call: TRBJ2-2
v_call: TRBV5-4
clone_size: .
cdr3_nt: TGTGCCAGCAGCCCGGCGATAGACACCGGGGAGCTGTTTTTT
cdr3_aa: CASSPAIDTGELFF

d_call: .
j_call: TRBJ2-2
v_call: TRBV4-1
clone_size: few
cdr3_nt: TGCGCCAGCAGCGTTTGGGGGGCTAGCACCGGGGAGCTGTTTTTT
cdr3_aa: CASSVWGASTGELFF

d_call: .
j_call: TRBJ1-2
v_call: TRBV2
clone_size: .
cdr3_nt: TGTGCCAGCATTTCAGGACGAGATGGCTACACCTTC
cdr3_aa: CASISGRDGYTF

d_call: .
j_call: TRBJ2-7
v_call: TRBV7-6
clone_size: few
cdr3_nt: TGTGCCAGCAGTTTCAAGCAGGGATGGAGCCACGAGCAGTACTTC
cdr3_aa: CASSFKQGWSHEQYF

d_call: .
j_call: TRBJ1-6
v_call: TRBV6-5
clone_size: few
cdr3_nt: TGTGCCAGCAGTTACTCGAACGGGTCACCCCTCCACTTT
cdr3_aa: CASSYSNGSPLHF

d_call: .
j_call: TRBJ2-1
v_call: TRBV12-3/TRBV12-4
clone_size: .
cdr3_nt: TGTGCCAGCAGTCTGGACCACCAGCGGCAGGGGAGGAGTGAGCAGTTCTTC
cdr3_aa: CASSLDHQRQGRSEQFF

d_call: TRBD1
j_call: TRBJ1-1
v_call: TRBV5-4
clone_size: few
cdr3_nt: TGTGCCAGCAGCACAGGACAGGGCGGTTACACTGAAGCTTTCTTT
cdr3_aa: CASSTGQGGYTEAFF

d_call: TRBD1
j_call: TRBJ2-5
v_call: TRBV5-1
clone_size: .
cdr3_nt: TGCGCCAGCAGCCCGACGACAGGGGAAATAGAGACCCAGTACTTC
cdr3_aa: CASSPTTGEIETQYF

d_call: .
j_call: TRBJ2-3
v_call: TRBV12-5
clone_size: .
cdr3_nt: TGTGCTAGTGGTTCGGGAAGTTACCCTGGAGATACGCAGTATTTT
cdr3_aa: CASGSGSYPGDTQYF

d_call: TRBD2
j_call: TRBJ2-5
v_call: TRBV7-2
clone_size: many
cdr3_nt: TGTGCCAGCAGTGGGGGTAGCGGGGTCCTAGAGACCCAGTACTTC
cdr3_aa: CASSGGSGVLETQYF

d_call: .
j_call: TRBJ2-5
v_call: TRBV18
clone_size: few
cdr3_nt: TGTGCCAGCTCACCAGGTTGGAACCAAGAGACCCAGTACTTC
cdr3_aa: CASSPGWNQETQYF

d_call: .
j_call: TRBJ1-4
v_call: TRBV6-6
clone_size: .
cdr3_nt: TGTGCCAGCACCTCGGCAGCTTCCTATGAAAAACTGTTTTTT
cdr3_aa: CASTSAASYEKLFF

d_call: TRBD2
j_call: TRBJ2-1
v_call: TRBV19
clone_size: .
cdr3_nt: TGTGCCAGTAGTCCCGGACTAGCGGGGTCGTCCAATGAGCAGTTCTTC
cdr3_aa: CASSPGLAGSSNEQFF

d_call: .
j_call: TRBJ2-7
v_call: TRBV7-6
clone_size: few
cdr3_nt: TGTGCTAGCAGCTTATCGGCAGCCTACGAGCAGTACTTC
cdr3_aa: CASSLSAAYEQYF

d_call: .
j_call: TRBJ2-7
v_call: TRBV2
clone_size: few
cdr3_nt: TGTGCCACTGCGATGGACGGTACCTACGAGCAGTACTTC
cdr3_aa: CATAMDGTYEQYF

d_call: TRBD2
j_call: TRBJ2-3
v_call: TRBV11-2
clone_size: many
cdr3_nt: TGTGCCAGCATCGGTCGGAGGGCTAGCGGGGGGTTTAGCACAGATACGCAGTATTTT
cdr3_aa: CASIGRRASGGFSTDTQYF

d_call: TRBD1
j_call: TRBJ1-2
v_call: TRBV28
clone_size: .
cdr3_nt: TGTGCCAGCACTCACGTTAGACAGGGAGTAGGGCCTAACTATGGCTACACCTTC
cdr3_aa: CASTHVRQGVGPNYGYTF

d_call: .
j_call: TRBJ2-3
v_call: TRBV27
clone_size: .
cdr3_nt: TGTGCCAGCGGTTTGGGACCTAGCACAGATACGCAGTATTTT
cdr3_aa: CASGLGPSTDTQYF

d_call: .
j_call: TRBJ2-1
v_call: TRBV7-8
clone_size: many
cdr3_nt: TGTGCCAGCAGCTTAGCGTGGGGGCCCTACAATGAGCAGTTCTTC
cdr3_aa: CASSLAWGPYNEQFF

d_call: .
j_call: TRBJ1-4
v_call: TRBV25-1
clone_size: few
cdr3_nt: TGTGCCAGCAGTGACTCCTCAGGGCTGGGGAATGAAAAACTGTTTTTT
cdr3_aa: CASSDSSGLGNEKLFF

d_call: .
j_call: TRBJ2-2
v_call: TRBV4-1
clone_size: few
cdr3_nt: TGCGCCAGCAGTACAGGAGTGAACACCGGGGAGCTGTTTTTT
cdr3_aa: CASSTGVNTGELFF

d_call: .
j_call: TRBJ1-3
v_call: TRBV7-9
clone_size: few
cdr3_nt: TGTGCCAGCAGAGGACAGAGCTCTGGAAACACCATATATTTT
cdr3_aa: CASRGQSSGNTIYF

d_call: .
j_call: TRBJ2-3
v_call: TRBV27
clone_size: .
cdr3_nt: TGTGCCAGCAGTTTTAACCGGCGGCGCACTAGCACAGATACGCAGTATTTT
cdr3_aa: CASSFNRRRTSTDTQYF

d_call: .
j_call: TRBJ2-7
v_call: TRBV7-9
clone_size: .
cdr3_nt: TGTGCCAGCAGCTTAAAGACAGGAAGTACCTACGAGCAGTACTTC
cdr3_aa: CASSLKTGSTYEQYF

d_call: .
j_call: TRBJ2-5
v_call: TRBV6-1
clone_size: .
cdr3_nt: TGTGCCAGCAGTGAGGGGACCCAGGAAGGGGGGCAGAGCGTGACCCAGTACTTC
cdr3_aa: CASSEGTQEGGQSVTQYF

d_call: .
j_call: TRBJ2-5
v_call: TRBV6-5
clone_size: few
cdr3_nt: TGTGCCAGCAGTTACGCATTATCGACAGAAAATTACCAAGAGACCCAGTACTTC
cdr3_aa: CASSYALSTENYQETQYF

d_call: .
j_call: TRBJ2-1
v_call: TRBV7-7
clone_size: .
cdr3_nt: TGTGCTAGCAGCTTAGGGGCGGGGGCTGGTGAGCAGTTCTTC
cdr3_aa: CASSLGAGAGEQFF

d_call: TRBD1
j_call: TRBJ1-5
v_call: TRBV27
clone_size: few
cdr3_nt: TGTGCCAGCAGTTACTACAGGGGTAATCAGCCCCAGCATTTT
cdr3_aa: CASSYYRGNQPQHF

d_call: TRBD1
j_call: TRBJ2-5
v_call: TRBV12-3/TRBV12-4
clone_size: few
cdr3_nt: TGTGCCAGCAGAATCCTAGACAGGGTAGGCCAAGAGACCCAGTACTTC
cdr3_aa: CASRILDRVGQETQYF

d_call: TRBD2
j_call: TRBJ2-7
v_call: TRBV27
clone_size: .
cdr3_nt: TGTGCCAGCTGGCCTCTGGGGGGGTCAAACGAGCAGTACTTC
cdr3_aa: CASWPLGGSNEQYF

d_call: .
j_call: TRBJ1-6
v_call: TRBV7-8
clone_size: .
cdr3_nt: TGTGCCAGCAGCTTAGTGAACAGTCTCTATAATTCACCCCTCCACTTT
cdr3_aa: CASSLVNSLYNSPLHF